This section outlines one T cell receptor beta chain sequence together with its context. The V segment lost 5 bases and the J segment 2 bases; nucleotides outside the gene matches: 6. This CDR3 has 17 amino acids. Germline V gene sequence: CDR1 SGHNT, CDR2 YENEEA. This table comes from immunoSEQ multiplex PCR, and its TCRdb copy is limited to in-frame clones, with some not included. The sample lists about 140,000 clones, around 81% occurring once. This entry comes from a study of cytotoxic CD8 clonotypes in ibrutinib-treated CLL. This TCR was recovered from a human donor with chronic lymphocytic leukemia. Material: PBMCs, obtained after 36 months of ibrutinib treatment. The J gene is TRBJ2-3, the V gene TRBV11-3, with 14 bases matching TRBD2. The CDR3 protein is CASSLGLAGALTDTQYF. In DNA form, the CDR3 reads TGTGCCAGCAGCCTGGGACTAGCGGGAGCCCTCACAGATACGCAGTATTTT.